This T cell receptor beta chain is from a study of blood T cell repertoires in COVID-19. Clones were read by immunoSEQ multiplex PCR, and TCRdb kept only the in-frame ones, dropping some. This table has 150,000 to 200,000 clones, over 70% appearing once. The CDR3 is 12 amino acids. With 3 bases removed from V and 11 bases from J, the gap between germline ends came to 10 bases. Germline values: CDR1 KGHDR, CDR2 SFDVKD. The TCR was taken from a woman aged 60-75 years who had recovered from COVID-19. The chain links TRBV24-1 to TRBJ2-1; D is perhaps TRBD1 (5 bases). Specimen: PBMCs or T cells enriched from blood (not recorded which). This CDR3 is CATSDRTPKQFF. DNA for the CDR3: TGTGCCACCAGTGATCGGACACCGAAGCAGTTCTTC.